A selection of T cell receptor beta chains follows, all from one sample in a study of T-cell reconstitution after alpha-beta-depleted transplantation in children. TCRdb passed the PCR reads through MiXCR, listing each CDR3 protein once. The sample lists approximately 240,000 distinct CDR3 sequences, approximately 10% seen once, with about 30% in the top ten. The sequencing here drew on PBMCs, taken before TCRalphabeta/CD19-depleted stem cell transplant. These receptors were obtained from a child under two years old with acute myeloid leukemia, due to receive a stem cell transplant. CDR3s include the opening cysteine and the closing phenylalanine or tryptophan. D genes are given only for firm matches. Clone size is shown for a subset of rows, as once, few, many or a class of expanded clone.

j_call v_call d_call clone_size cdr3_aa cdr3_nt
TRBJ1-5 TRBV7-6 TRBD1 many CASSSGGAGQPQHF TGTGCCAGCAGTTCAGGGGGCGCGGGTCAGCCCCAGCATTTT
TRBJ1-5 TRBV20-1 . many CSASFTNQPQHF TGCAGTGCTAGTTTCACCAATCAGCCCCAGCATTTT
TRBJ1-2 TRBV28 . many CASRFSGRNGYTF TGTGCCAGCAGATTCAGTGGGCGGAATGGCTACACCTTC
TRBJ1-1 TRBV20-1 TRBD1 many CSAREGANTEAFF TGCAGTGCTAGGGAGGGGGCGAACACTGAAGCTTTCTTT
TRBJ1-1 TRBV5-1 . many CASSIRDKESEAFF TGCGCCAGCAGCATCCGGGACAAGGAGAGTGAGGCTTTCTTT
TRBJ2-3 TRBV28 . many CASSSGIQGGTDTQYF TGTGCCAGCAGTTCCGGGATACAGGGAGGCACAGATACGCAGTATTTT
TRBJ2-1 TRBV20-1 TRBD1 . CSAKGQGGYNEQFF TGCAGTGCTAAAGGACAGGGAGGATACAATGAGCAGTTCTTC
TRBJ2-1 TRBV7-9 TRBD2 many CATKGTSTYNEQFF TGTGCCACAAAAGGGACTAGCACCTACAATGAGCAGTTCTTC
TRBJ1-2 TRBV24-1 TRBD1 many CATSDPRTGDYGYTF TGTGCCACCAGTGATCCGCGGACAGGGGACTATGGCTACACCTTC
TRBJ2-1 TRBV20-1 . many CSARDLRIYEQFF TGCAGTGCTAGAGATCTACGGATCTATGAGCAGTTCTTC
TRBJ2-7 TRBV12-3/TRBV12-4 . many CASSLRLVYYEQYF TGTGCCAGCAGTTTGAGACTAGTGTACTACGAGCAGTACTTC
TRBJ2-3 TRBV7-2 . many CASSLESRDTQYF TGTGCCAGCAGCTTAGAGAGCAGGGATACGCAGTATTTT
TRBJ2-7 TRBV5-1 TRBD1 many CASSPALTGMEQYF TGCGCCAGCAGCCCGGCCCTGACAGGGATGGAGCAGTACTTC
TRBJ1-4 TRBV5-5 . many CASSLDAGQKLFF TGTGCCAGCAGCTTGGATGCAGGCCAAAAACTGTTTTTT
TRBJ1-4 TRBV2 . . CASWGRTNEKLFF TGTGCCAGTTGGGGGAGAACTAATGAAAAACTGTTTTTT
TRBJ2-1 TRBV28 TRBD2 many CASWTSPADNEQFF TGTGCCAGCTGGACTAGCCCAGCCGACAATGAGCAGTTCTTC
TRBJ2-6 TRBV6-5 . many CASSYGLSGANVLTF TGTGCCAGCAGTTACGGACTCTCTGGGGCCAACGTCCTGACTTTC
TRBJ2-1 TRBV7-2 TRBD1 . CASSKLTGDEQFF TGTGCCAGCAGCAAACTGACAGGGGATGAGCAGTTCTTC
TRBJ1-1 TRBV4-1 TRBD1 many CASSQTGQGPSEAFF TGCGCCAGCAGCCAAACGGGACAGGGGCCTTCTGAAGCTTTCTTT
TRBJ1-2 TRBV15 . many CATSRDVGGGYGYTF TGTGCCACCAGCAGAGATGTTGGGGGGGGCTATGGCTACACCTTC
TRBJ1-2 TRBV5-5 . many CASSRYPSADYGYTF TGTGCCAGCAGCCGCTACCCCTCGGCGGACTATGGCTACACCTTC
TRBJ2-1 TRBV6-1 . many CASGTDLYNEQFF TGTGCCAGCGGGACCGACCTGTACAATGAGCAGTTCTTC